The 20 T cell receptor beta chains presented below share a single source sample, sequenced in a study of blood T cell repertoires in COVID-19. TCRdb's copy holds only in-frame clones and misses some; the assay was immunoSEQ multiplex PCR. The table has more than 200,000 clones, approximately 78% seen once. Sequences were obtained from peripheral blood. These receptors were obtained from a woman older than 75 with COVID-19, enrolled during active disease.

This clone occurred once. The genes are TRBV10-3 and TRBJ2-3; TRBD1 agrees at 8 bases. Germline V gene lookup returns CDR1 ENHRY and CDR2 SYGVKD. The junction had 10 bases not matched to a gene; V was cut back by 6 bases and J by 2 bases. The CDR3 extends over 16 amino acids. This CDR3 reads CAISSGQGAYTDTQYF. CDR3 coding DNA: TGTGCCATCAGCTCAGGTCAGGGGGCTTACACAGATACGCAGTATTTT.

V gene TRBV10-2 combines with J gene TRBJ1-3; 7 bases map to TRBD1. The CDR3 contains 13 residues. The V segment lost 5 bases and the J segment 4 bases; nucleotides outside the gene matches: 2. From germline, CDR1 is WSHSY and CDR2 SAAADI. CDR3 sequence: CASSTGEGNTIYF. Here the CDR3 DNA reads TGCGCCAGCAGTACAGGGGAAGGAAACACCATATATTTT.

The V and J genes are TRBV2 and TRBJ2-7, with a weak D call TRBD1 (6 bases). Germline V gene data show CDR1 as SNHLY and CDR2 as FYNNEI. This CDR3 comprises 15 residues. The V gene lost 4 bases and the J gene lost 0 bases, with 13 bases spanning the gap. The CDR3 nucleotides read TGTGCCAGCAGTGCGGACAGCCTGAGCTCCTACGAGCAGTACTTC. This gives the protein CASSADSLSSYEQYF.

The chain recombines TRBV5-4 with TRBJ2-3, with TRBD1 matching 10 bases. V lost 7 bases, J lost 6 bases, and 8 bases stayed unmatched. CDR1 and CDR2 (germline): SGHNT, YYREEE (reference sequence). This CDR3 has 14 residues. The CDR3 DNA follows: TGTGCCAGCCGGGACAGGGGCGCCTCTGATACGCAGTATTTT. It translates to CASRDRGASDTQYF.

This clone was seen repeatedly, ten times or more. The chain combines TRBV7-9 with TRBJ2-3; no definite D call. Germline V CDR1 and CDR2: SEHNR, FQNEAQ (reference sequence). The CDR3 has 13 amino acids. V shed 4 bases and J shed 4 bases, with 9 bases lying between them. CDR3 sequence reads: CASSSVRADTQYF. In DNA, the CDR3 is TGTGCCAGCAGCTCTGTTAGAGCAGATACGCAGTATTTT.

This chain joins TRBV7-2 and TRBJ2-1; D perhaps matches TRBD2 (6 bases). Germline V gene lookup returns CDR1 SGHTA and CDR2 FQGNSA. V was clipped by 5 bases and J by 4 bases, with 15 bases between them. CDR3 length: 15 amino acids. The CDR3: CASSRGGTEYNEQFF. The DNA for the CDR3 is TGTGCCAGCAGCCGTGGGGGGACGGAATACAATGAGCAGTTCTTC.

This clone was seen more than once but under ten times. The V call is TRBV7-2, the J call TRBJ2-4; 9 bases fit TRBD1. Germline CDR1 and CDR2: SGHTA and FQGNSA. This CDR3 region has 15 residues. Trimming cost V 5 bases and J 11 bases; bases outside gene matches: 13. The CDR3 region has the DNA TGTGCCAGCAGCCTTTCTCCGGGACAGGGCTTCGTTCAGTACTTC. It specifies CASSLSPGQGFVQYF.

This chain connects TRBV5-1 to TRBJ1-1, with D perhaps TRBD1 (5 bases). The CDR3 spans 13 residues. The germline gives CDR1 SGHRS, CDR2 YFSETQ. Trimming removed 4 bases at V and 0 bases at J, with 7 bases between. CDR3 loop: CASSPRVNTEAFF. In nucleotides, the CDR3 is TGCGCCAGCAGCCCCAGGGTGAACACTGAAGCTTTCTTT.

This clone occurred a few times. CDR3 amino acids: CASSLGSAYNSPLHF. DNA of the CDR3: TGTGCCAGCAGCTTGGGGTCAGCCTATAATTCACCCCTCCACTTT. The chain joins TRBV5-4 to TRBJ1-6; D gene unclear. The CDR3 runs 15 residues. V was pared by 0 bases and J by 2 bases, with 6 bases between. CDR1 is SGHNT and CDR2 is YYREEE in the germline V gene (reference sequence).

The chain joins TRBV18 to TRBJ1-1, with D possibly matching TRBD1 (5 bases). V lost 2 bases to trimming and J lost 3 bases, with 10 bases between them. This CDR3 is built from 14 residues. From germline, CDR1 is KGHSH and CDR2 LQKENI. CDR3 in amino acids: CASSPGGTDTEAFF. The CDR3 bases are TGTGCCAGCTCACCAGGAGGGACGGACACTGAAGCTTTCTTT. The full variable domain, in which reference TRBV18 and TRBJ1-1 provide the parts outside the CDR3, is NAGVMQNPRHLVRRRGQEARLRCSPMKGHSHVYWYRQLPEEGLKFMVYLQKENIIDESGMPKERFSAEFPKEGPSILRIQQVVRGDSAAYFCASSPGGTDTEAFFGQGTRLTVV.

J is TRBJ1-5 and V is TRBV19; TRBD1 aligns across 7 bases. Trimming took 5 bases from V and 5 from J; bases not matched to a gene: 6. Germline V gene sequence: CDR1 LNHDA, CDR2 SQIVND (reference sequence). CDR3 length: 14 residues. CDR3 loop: CASSYRQGHQPQHF. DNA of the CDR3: TGTGCCAGTAGTTACCGACAGGGACATCAGCCCCAGCATTTT.

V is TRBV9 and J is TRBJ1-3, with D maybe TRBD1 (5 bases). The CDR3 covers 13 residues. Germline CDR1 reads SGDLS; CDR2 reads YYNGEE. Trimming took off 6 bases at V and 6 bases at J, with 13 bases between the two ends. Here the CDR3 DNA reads TGTGCCAGCACCCCTTCGACAGAAAACACCATATATTTT. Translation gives CASTPSTENTIYF. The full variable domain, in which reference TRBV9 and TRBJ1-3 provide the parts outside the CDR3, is DSGVTQTPKHLITATGQRVTLRCSPRSGDLSVYWYQQSLDQGLQFLIQYYNGEERAKGNILERFSAQQFPDLHSELNLSSLELGDSALYFCASTPSTENTIYFGEGSWLTVV.

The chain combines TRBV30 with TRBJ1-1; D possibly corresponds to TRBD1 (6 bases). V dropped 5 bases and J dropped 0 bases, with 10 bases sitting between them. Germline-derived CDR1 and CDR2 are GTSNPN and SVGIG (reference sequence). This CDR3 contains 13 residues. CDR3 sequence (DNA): TGTGCCTGGGAGAGGACAGTGAACACTGAAGCTTTCTTT. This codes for CAWERTVNTEAFF.

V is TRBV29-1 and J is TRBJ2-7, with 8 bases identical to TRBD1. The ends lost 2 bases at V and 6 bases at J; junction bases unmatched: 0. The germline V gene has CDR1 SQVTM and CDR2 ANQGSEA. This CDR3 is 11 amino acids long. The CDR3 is CSVEQGAEQYF. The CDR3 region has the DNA TGCAGCGTTGAACAGGGGGCCGAGCAGTACTTC.

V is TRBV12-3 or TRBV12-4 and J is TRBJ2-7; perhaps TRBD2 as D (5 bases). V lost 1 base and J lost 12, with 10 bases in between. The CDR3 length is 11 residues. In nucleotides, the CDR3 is TGTGCCAGCAGTTTAGGACGGGGTACGTACTTC. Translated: CASSLGRGTYF.

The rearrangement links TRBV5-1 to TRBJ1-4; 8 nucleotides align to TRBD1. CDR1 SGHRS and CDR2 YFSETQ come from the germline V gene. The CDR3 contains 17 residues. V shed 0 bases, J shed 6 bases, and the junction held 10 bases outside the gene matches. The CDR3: CASSLGPGGQGYEKLFF. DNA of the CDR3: TGCGCCAGCAGCTTGGGTCCGGGCGGACAGGGATATGAAAAACTGTTTTTT.

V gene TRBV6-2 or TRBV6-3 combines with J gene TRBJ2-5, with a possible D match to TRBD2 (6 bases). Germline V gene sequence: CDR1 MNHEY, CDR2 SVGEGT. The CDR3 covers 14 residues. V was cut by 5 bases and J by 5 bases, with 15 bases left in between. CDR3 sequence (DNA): TGTGCCAGCAGTCGCTCCGGGACTTCGGAGACCCAGTACTTC. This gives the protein CASSRSGTSETQYF.

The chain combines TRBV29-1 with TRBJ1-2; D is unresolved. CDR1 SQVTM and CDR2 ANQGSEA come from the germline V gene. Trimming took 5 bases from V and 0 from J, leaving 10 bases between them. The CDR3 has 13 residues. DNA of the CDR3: TGCAGCGTTAGTACAGAAGCTAACTATGGCTACACCTTC. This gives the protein CSVSTEANYGYTF. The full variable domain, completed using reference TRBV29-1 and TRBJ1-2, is SAVISQKPSRDICQRGTSLTIQCQVDSQVTMMFWYRQQPGQSLTLIATANQGSEATYESGFVIDKFPISRPNLTFSTLTVSNMSPEDSSIYLCSVSTEANYGYTFGSGTRLTVV.

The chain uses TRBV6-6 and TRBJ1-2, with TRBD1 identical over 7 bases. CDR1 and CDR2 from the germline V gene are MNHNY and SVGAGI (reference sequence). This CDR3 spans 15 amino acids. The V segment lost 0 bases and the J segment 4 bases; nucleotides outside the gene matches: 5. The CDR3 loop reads CASSYSGQPVYGYTF. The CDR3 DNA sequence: TGTGCCAGCAGTTACTCGGGACAGCCAGTCTATGGCTACACCTTC.

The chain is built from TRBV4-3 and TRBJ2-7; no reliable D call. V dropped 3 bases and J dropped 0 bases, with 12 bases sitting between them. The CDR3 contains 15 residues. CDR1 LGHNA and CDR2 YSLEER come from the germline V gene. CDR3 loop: CASSQLTESSYEQYF. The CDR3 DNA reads TGCGCCAGCAGCCAGCTCACGGAGAGCTCCTACGAGCAGTACTTC.